The 8 T cell receptor beta chains reported below all come from one sample, sequenced in a study of T cell responses to AZD1222 COVID-19 vaccine. Profiled with immunoSEQ multiplex PCR; TCRdb holds only in-frame clones, not every one. The table lists some 170,000 clones, more than 75% of them singletons. The sequencing used peripheral blood, collected 28 days after the second AZD1222 dose. The origin of the receptors is an adult who received the AZD1222 COVID-19 vaccine.

The rearrangement links TRBV27 to TRBJ1-6; D is uncertain. This CDR3 contains 16 residues. The ends were cut back, 3 bases at V and 16 bases at J, with 25 bases in the middle. Germline loops: CDR1 MNHEY, CDR2 SMNVEV (reference sequence). CDR3 amino acids: CASSFGGLAGGLILHF. CDR3 in DNA: TGTGCCAGCAGTTTTGGAGGGTTGGCCGGCGGACTTATACTCCACTTT.

V usage is TRBV3-1 (or the pseudogene TRBV3-2) and J usage is TRBJ1-1; 8 bases map to TRBD1. Germline-derived CDR1 and CDR2 are LGHDT and YNNKEL (reference sequence). After removal of 3 bases from V and 0 bases from J, the junction contained 3 bases not matched to a gene. CDR3 size: 15 residues. CDR3 in DNA: TGTGCCAGCAGCCACAGGACAGGGTTGAACACTGAAGCTTTCTTT. As protein: CASSHRTGLNTEAFF.

As for this clone: The same CDR3 also results from other DNA sequences found in this sample. The gene calls are TRBV2 and TRBJ2-1; TRBD2 matches at 8 bases. V lost 8 bases to trimming and J lost 10 bases; unmatched junction nucleotides: 7. CDR1 is SNHLY and CDR2 is FYNNEI in the germline V gene. The CDR3 loop spans 12 amino acids. Here the CDR3 DNA reads TGTGCCAGCCAAACTAGCGGCGGGGAGCAGTTCTTC. Encoded protein: CASQTSGGEQFF.

The chain carries TRBV5-1 and TRBJ2-5; 13 nucleotides line up with TRBD2. This CDR3 contains 16 residues. J was trimmed by 1 base and V by 4 bases; bases with no gene match: 4. Germline assignment: CDR1 SGHRS and CDR2 YFSETQ. CDR3 DNA sequence: TGCGCCAGCAGCCCCGGACTAGCGGGGGCCCAAGAGACCCAGTACTTC. This gives the protein CASSPGLAGAQETQYF.

In the case of this clone: Other DNA variants within this sample encode the same CDR3. The rearrangement uses TRBV6-5 and TRBJ1-4; the match to TRBD1 covers 8 bases. After removal of 0 bases from V and 7 bases from J, the junction contained 4 bases not matched to a gene. Per germline, CDR1 MNHEY and CDR2 SVGAGI. The CDR3 is made up of 15 amino acids. The CDR3 DNA reads as TGTGCCAGCAGTTACTCCGGACAGGGTGGTGAAAAACTGTTTTTT. It specifies CASSYSGQGGEKLFF.

The chain recombines TRBV10-3 with TRBJ1-3, with a weak D call TRBD1 (6 bases). From germline, CDR1 is ENHRY and CDR2 SYGVKD. CDR3 size: 13 residues. Trimming took 11 bases from V and 2 from J, leaving 13 bases between them. CDR3 region: CAVNRAAGNTIYF. The CDR3 DNA follows: TGTGCCGTCAACAGGGCCGCTGGAAACACCATATATTTT.

The chain carries TRBV5-1 and TRBJ1-4; D is perhaps TRBD1 (5 bases). Germline values: CDR1 SGHRS, CDR2 YFSETQ. The V and J ends lost 5 bases and 8 bases respectively, with 13 bases between them. The CDR3 covers 13 residues. The CDR3 loop is CASSAGGGEKLFF. The CDR3 nucleotides are TGCGCCAGCAGTGCTGGGGGAGGGGAAAAACTGTTTTTT.

The chain has TRBV3-1 (or the pseudogene TRBV3-2) and TRBJ1-3; the D is unclear. V dropped 1 base and J dropped 6 bases, with 7 bases sitting between them. CDR1 and CDR2 from the germline V gene are LGHDT and YNNKEL (reference sequence). The CDR3 contains 13 residues. CDR3 region: CASSQGGANTIYF. As DNA, the CDR3 is TGTGCCAGCAGCCAAGGGGGTGCAAACACCATATATTTT.